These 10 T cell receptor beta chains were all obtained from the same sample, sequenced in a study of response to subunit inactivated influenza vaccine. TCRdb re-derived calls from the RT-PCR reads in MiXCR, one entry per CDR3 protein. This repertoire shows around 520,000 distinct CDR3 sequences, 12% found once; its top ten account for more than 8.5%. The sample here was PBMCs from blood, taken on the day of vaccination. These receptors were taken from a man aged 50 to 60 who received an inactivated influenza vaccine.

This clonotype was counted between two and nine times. For the CDR3, the DNA is TGTGCCAGCAGCCAAAGCAGGGGGCCGGGCGAGCAGTACTTC. It yields the protein CASSQSRGPGEQYF. This chain connects TRBV3-1 to TRBJ2-7, with 8 bases lining up with TRBD1. J gave up 6 bases and V 2 bases, and 6 bases lay outside the gene matches. The CDR3 has 14 residues. Germline V gene lookup returns CDR1 LGHDT and CDR2 YNNKEL (reference sequence).

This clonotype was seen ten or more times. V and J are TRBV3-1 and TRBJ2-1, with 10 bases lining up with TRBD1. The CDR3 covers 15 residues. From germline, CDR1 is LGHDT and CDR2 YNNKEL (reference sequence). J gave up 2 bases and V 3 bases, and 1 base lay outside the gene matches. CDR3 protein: CASSQGQGPYNEQFF. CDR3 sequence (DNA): TGTGCCAGCAGCCAGGGACAGGGGCCCTACAATGAGCAGTTCTTC.

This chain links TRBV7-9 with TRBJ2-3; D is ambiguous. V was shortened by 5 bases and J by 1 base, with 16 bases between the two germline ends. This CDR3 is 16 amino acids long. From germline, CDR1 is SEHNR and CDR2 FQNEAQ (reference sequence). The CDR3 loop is CASSNLGPGGTDTQYF. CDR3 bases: TGTGCCAGCAGCAACCTTGGCCCCGGCGGCACAGATACGCAGTATTTT.

The CDR3 DNA is TGTGCCAGCAGCCCTACCCATATTAGCGGAGCCAGCACAGATACGCAGTATTTT. Amino acid sequence: CASSPTHISGASTDTQYF. V usage is TRBV7-3 and J usage is TRBJ2-3; TRBD2 is a possible D gene (6 bases). CDR1 and CDR2 (germline): SGHTA, FQGTGA. V was clipped by 5 bases and J by 0 bases, with 21 bases between them. The CDR3 has 18 residues.

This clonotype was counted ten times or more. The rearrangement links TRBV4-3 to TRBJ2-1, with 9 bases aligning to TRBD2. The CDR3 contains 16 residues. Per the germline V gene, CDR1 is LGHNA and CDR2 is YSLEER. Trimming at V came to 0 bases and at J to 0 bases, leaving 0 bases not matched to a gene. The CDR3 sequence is CASSQERGGSYNEQFF. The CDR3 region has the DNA TGCGCCAGCAGCCAAGAGCGGGGGGGCTCCTACAATGAGCAGTTCTTC.

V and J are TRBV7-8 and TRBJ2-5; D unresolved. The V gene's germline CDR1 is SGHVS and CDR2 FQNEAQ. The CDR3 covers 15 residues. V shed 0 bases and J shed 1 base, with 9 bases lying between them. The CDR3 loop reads CASSLAVKSQETQYF. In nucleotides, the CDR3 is TGTGCCAGCAGCTTAGCGGTCAAGAGCCAAGAGACCCAGTACTTC.

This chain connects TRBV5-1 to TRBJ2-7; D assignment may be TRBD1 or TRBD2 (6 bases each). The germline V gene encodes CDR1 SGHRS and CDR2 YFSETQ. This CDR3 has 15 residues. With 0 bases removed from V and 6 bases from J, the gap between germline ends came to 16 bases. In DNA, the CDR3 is TGCGCCAGCAGCTTGGAGTGGGGGGCCGAGTCCGAGCAGTACTTC. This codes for CASSLEWGAESEQYF.

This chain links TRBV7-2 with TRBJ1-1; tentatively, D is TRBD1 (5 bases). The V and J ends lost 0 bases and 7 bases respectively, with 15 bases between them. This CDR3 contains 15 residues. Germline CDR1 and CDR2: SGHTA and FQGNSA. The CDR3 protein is CASSLAGGGGYEAFF. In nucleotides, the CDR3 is TGTGCCAGCAGCTTAGCCGGGGGAGGAGGCTATGAAGCTTTCTTT.

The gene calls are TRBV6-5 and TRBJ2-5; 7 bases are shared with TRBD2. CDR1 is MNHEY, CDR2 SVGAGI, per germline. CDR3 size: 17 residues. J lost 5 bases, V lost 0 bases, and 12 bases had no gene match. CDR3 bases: TGTGCCAGCAGTTACTCTCTCCCGGGAGGTTTAATGGAGACCCAGTACTTC. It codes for CASSYSLPGGLMETQYF.

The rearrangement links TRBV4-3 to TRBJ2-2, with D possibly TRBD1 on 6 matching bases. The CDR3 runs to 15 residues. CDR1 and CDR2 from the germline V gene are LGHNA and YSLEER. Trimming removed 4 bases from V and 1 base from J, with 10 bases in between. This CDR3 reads CASSLEDRNTGELFF. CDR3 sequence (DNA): TGCGCCAGCAGCCTCGAGGACAGGAACACCGGGGAGCTGTTTTTT.